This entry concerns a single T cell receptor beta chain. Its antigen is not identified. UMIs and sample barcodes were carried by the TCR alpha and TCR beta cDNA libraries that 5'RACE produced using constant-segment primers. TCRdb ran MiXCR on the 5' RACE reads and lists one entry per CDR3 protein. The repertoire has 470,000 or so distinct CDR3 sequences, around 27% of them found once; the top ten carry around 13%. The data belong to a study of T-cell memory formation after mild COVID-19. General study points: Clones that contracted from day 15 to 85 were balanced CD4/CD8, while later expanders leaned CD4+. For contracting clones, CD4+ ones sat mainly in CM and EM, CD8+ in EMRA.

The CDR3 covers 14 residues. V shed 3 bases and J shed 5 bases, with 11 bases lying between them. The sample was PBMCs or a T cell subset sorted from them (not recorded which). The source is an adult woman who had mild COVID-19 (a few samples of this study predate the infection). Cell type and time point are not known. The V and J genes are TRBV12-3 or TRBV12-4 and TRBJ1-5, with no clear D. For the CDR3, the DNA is TGTGCCAGCAGTTTCGGCAGGCGATATCAGCCCCAGCATTTT. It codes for CASSFGRRYQPQHF.